The present TCR beta chain was sequenced within a study of CD8 T cells in Susac syndrome. It was with random hexamers that about 0.45 to 1 ug RNA was reverse transcribed. A single record per CDR3 protein comes from TCRdb applying MiXCR to the immunoSEQ multiplex PCR reads. The top ten hold more than 0.45% of the sample, which has tens of thousands of distinct CDR3 sequences, roughly 93% seen once. In its sample, this clonotype was seen a few times. One end of the junction does not line up with germline, which may come from a read error. There are 14 residues in the CDR3. Germline assignment: CDR1 SQVTM and CDR2 ANQGSEA.

V usage is TRBV29-1 and J usage is TRBJ1-2; TRBD1 aligns across 11 bases. The specimen was CD8+ T cells from PBMCs. The clonotype comes from a human donor in good health. CDR3 in DNA: TGTAGCGCTCAGGGGACAGGGGGGAACTATGGCTACACCTTC. It yields the protein CSAQGTGGNYGYTF.